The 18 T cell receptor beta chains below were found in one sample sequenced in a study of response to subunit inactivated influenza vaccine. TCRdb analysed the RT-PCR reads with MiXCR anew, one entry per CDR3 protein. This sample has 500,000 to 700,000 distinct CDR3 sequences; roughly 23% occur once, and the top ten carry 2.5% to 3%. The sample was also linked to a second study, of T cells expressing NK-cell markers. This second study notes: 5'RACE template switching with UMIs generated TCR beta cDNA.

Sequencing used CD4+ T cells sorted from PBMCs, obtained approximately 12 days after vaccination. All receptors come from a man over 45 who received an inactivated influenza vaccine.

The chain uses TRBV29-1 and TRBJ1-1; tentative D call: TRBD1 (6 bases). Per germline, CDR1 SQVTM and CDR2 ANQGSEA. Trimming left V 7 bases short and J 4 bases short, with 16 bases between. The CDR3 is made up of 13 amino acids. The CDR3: CSGATGPGTEAFF. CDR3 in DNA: TGCAGCGGAGCCACAGGGCCAGGCACTGAAGCTTTCTTT.

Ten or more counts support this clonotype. The CDR3, as DNA: TGTGCCTGGAGTGTACACCGAGCTTTCTTT. Its translation: CAWSVHRAFF. The genes are TRBV30 and TRBJ1-1; D remains ambiguous. Germline values: CDR1 GTSNPN, CDR2 SVGIG (reference sequence). This CDR3 is 10 amino acids long. The ends were cut back, 0 bases at V and 10 bases at J, with 6 bases in the middle. Variable domain in full (rest from reference TRBV30 and TRBJ1-1): SQTIHQWPATLVQPVGSPLSLECTVEGTSNPNLYWYRQAAGRGLQLLFYSVGIGQISSEVPQNLSASRPQDRQFILSSKKLLLSDSGFYLCAWSVHRAFFGQGTRLTVV.

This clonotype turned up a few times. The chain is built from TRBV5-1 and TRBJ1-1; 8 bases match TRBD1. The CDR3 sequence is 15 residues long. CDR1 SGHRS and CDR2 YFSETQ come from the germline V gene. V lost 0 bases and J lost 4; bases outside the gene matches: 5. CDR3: CASSLGQGAGTEAFF. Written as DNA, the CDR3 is TGCGCCAGCAGCTTGGGGCAGGGGGCTGGCACTGAAGCTTTCTTT.

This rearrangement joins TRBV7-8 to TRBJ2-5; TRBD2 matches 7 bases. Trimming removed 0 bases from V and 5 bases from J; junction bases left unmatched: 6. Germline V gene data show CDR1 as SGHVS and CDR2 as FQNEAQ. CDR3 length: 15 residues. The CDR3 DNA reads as TGTGCCAGCAGCTTAGCGTCGGCGGGGGTCGAGACCCAGTACTTC. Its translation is CASSLASAGVETQYF.

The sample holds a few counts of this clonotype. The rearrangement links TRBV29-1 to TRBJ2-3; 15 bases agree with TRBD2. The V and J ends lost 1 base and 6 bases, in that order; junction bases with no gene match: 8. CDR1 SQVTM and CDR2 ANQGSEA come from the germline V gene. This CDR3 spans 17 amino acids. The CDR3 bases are TGCAGCGTTGAAGGGAGGACTAGCGGGGGGGCGACGGATACGCAGTATTTT. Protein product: CSVEGRTSGGATDTQYF.

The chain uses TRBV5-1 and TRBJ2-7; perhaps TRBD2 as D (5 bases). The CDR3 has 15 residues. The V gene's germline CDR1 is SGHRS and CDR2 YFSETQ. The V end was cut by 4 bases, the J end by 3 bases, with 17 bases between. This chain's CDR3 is CASSLTPGYGYEQYF. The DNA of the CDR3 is TGCGCCAGCAGCCTCACTCCGGGGTACGGCTACGAGCAGTACTTC.

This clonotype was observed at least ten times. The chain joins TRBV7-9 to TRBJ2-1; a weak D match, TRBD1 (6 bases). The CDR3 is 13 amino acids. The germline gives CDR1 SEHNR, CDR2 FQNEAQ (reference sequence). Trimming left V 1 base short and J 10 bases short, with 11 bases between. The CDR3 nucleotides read TGTGCCAGCAGCTTAGGGACAGACTCGGAGCAGTTCTTC. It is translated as CASSLGTDSEQFF.

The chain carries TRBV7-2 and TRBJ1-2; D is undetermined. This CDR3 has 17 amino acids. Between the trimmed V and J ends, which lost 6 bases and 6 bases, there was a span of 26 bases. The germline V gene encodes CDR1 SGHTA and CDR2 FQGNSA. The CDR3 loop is CASSSHPIGAGENGYTF. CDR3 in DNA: TGTGCCAGCAGTTCCCACCCAATTGGCGCTGGAGAAAATGGCTACACCTTC.

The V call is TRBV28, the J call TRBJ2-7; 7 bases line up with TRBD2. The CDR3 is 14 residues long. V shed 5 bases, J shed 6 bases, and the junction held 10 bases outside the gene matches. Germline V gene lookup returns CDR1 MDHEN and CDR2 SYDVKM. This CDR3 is CASSGGVRLREQYF. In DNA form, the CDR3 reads TGTGCCAGCAGTGGGGGGGTCAGGCTTCGCGAGCAGTACTTC.

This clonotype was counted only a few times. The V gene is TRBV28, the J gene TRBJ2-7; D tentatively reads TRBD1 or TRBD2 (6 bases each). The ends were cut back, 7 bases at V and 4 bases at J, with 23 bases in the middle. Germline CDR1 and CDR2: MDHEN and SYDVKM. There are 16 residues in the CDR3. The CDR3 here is CASTAGSGAVGYEQYF. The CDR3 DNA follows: TGTGCCAGCACCGCGGGGTCAGGGGCCGTCGGTTACGAGCAGTACTTC. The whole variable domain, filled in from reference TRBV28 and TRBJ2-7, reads DVKVTQSSRYLVKRTGEKVFLECVQDMDHENMFWYRQDPGLGLRLIYFSYDVKMKEKGDIPEGYSVSREKKERFSLILESASTNQTSMYLCASTAGSGAVGYEQYFGPGTRLTVT.

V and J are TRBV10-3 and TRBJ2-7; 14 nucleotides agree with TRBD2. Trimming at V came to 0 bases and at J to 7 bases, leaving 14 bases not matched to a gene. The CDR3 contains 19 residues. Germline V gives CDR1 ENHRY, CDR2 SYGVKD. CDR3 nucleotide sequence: TGTGCCATCAGTGAGTCGAGGACATCCGGGACTAGCGGGAGTATGGAGCAGTACTTC. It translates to CAISESRTSGTSGSMEQYF.

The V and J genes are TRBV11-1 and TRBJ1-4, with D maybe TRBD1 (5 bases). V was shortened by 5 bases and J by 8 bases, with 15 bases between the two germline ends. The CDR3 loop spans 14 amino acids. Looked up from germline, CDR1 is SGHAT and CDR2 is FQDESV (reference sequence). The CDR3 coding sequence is TGTGCCAGCAGCCGGGACCTCCGTTCGGAAAAACTGTTTTTT. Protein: CASSRDLRSEKLFF.

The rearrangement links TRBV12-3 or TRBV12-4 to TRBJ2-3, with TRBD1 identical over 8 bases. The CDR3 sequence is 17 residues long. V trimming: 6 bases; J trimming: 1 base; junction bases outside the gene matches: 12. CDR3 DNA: TGTGCCAGCAGCCCAAATCTCGGACAGGGAGGCACAGATACGCAGTATTTT. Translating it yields CASSPNLGQGGTDTQYF.

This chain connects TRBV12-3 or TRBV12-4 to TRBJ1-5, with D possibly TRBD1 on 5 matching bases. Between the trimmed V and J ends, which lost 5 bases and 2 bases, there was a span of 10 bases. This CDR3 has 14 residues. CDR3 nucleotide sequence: TGTGCCAGCAGTGCGGGGCTCGGCAATCAGCCCCAGCATTTT. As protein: CASSAGLGNQPQHF.

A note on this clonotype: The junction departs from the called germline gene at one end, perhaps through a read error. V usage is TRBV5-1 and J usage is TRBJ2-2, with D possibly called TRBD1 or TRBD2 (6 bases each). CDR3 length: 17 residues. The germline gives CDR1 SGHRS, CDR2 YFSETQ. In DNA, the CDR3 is TGCGCCAGCAGCCAGCCTCGGGGGCCTACGAACACCAGGGAGCTGTTTTTT. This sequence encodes CASSQPRGPTNTRELFF.

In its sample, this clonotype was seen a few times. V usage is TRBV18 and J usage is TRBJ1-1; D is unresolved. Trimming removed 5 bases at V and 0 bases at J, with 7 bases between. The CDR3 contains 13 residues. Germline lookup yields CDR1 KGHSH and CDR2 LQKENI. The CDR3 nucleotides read TGTGCCAGCTCAGAATACCTGAACACTGAAGCTTTCTTT. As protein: CASSEYLNTEAFF. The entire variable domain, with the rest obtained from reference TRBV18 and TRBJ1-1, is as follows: NAGVMQNPRHLVRRRGQEARLRCSPMKGHSHVYWYRQLPEEGLKFMVYLQKENIIDESGMPKERFSAEFPKEGPSILRIQQVVRGDSAAYFCASSEYLNTEAFFGQGTRLTVV.

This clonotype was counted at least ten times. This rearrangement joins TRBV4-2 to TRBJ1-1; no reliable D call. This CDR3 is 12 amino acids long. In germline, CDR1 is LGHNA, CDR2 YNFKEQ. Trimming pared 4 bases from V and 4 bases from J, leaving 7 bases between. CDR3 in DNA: TGTGCCAGCAGCCCGGGGATCACTGAAGCTTTCTTT. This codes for CASSPGITEAFF.

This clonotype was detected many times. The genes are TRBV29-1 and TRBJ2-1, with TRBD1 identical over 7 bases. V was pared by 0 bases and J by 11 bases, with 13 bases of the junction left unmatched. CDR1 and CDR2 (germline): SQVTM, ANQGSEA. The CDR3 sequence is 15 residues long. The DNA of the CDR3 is TGCAGCGTTGAAGATCTGAGACAGGGATGGCAAAAGCAGTTCTTC. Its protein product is CSVEDLRQGWQKQFF.